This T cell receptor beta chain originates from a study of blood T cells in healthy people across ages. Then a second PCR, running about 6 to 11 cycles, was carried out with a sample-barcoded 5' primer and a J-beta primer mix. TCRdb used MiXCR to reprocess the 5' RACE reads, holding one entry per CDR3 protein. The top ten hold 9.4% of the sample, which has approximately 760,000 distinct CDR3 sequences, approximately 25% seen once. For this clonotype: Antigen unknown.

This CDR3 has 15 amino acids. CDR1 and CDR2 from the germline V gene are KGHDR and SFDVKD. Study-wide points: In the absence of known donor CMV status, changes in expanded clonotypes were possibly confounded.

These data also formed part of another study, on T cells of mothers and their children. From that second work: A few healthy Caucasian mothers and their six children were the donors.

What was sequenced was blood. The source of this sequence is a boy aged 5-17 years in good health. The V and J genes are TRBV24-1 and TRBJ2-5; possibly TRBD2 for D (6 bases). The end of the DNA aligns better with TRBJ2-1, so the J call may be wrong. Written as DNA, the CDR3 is TGTGCCACCAGTGATCTTACTAGCAGGGATTCTGAGCAGTTCTTC. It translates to CATSDLTSRDSEQFF.